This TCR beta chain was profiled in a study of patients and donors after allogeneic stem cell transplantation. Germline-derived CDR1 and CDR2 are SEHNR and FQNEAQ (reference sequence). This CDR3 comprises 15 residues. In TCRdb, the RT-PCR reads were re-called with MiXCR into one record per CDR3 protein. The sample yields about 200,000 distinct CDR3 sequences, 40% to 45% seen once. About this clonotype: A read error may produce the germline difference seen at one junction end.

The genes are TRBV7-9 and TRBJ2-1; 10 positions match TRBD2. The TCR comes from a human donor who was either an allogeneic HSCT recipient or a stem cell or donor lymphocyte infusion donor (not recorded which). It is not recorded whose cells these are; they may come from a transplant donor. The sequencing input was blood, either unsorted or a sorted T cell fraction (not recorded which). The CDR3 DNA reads TGTGCCAGCAGCCTAGCGGGAGTAGTACTCAATGAGCAGTTCTTC. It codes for CASSLAGVVLNEQFF.